Shown below are 3 T cell receptor beta chains from a single sample sequenced in a study of OX40 agonist ivuxolimab in advanced cancers. The protocol was immunoSEQ multiplex PCR, while the TCRdb copy is restricted to in-frame clones and leaves out a portion. The sample consists of tens of thousands of clones, roughly four fifths of them appearing once. Specimen: CD4+ or CD8+ T cells sorted from blood, collected in a trial of the OX40 agonist ivuxolimab. The receptor source for this set is an adult with an advanced solid tumor such as melanoma, head and neck, liver or kidney cancer.

V and J are TRBV5-1 and TRBJ2-7, with no clear D. The CDR3 contains 12 residues. Between the trimmed V and J ends, which lost 0 bases and 4 bases, there was a span of 5 bases. Per germline, CDR1 SGHRS and CDR2 YFSETQ. The CDR3 sequence is CASSLVVYEQYV. CDR3 in DNA: TGCGCCAGCAGCTTGGTAGTATACGAGCAGTACGTC.

The gene calls are TRBV9 and TRBJ1-4, with D hard to call. CDR3 length: 8 amino acids. V lost 5 bases and J 16 bases, leaving 6 bases between the germline ends. Per the germline V gene, CDR1 is SGDLS and CDR2 is YYNGEE. DNA of the CDR3: TGTGCCAGCAGAATAGGGTTTTTT. Its protein is CASRIGFF.

The chain uses TRBV19 and TRBJ1-5, with D perhaps matching TRBD1 (6 bases). The ends were cut back, 5 bases at V and 3 bases at J, with 14 bases in the middle. The germline CDR1 and CDR2 sequences are LNHDA and SQIVND (reference sequence). The length of the CDR3 is 15 residues. CDR3 residues: CASSPQRTDNQPQHF. CDR3 nucleotides: TGTGCCAGTAGTCCCCAACGGACAGACAATCAGCCCCAGCATTTT.